The clone carrying this T cell receptor beta chain was detected many times. Its antigen is still unknown. The CDR3 runs 11 residues. CDR1 is LGHDT and CDR2 is YNNKEL in the germline V gene (reference sequence). Between the trimmed V and J ends, which lost 1 base and 8 bases, there was a span of 3 bases. The data derive from a study of early T cells in non-severe SARS-CoV-2 infection. Background on the study: From unsorted whole blood, bulk RNA was sequenced, and the chains remained unpaired.

Study-level points and caveats: VDJdb matching skewed toward anti-spike CD8 responses, missing private and CD4 specificities.

Unique molecular identifiers (one per individual cDNA molecule) were attached. TCRdb re-called the 5' RACE reads through MiXCR, storing one row per CDR3 protein. The data show approximately 28,000 distinct CDR3 sequences, around 6.1% seen once. The clonotype was recovered from an adult who was a healthcare worker with PCR-confirmed SARS-CoV-2 infection or an uninfected control (not recorded which). V and J are TRBV3-1 and TRBJ2-1, with D unresolved. The source material was whole blood, sampled at baseline. Written as DNA, the CDR3 is TGTGCCAGCAGCCAAGCGGATGAGCAGTTCTTC. It is translated as CASSQADEQFF.